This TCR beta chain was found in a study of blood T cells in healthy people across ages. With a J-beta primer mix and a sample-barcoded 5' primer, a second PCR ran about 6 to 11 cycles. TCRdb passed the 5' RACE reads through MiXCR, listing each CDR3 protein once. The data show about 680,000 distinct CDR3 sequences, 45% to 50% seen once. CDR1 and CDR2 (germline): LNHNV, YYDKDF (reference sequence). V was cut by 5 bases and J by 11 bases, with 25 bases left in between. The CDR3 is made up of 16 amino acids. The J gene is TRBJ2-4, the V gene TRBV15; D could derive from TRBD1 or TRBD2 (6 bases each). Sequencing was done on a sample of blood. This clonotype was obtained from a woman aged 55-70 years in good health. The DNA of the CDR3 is TGTGCCACCAGCGGAGGGGGTGAGGGACGCCACGGGGTTCAGTACTTC. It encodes CATSGGGEGRHGVQYF.